What follows are 20 T cell receptor beta chains derived from one specimen sequenced in a study of cytomegalovirus exposure and HLA in healthy donors. With 60 Vbeta and 13 Jbeta primers, the PCR was carried out. The table came from immunoSEQ multiplex PCR; TCRdb's copy has only in-frame clones and leaves some out. The table records 85,000 to 100,000 clones, approximately 80% of them present only once. The sequenced sample consisted of PBMCs. The origin of the receptors is a man aged 60 to 75 in good health and CMV-seropositive.

Concerning this clone itself: A read error may produce the germline difference seen at one junction end. The V gene is TRBV9, the J gene TRBJ2-3; 8 bases are shared with TRBD2. Germline CDR1 SGDLS, CDR2 YYNGEE. CDR3 length equals 15 residues. The CDR3: CASGVTGLVTDTQYF. The CDR3 DNA reads TGTGCCAGCGGCGTAACGGGACTAGTTACAGATACGCAGTATTTT.

The table lists this clone with a count of one. This chain links TRBV18 with TRBJ1-2; unclear D gene. The V end was cut by 1 base, the J end by 1 base, with 7 bases between. Germline CDR1 is KGHSH and CDR2 is LQKENI. This CDR3 region has 14 residues. CDR3 amino acids: CASSPQTVNYGYTF. The CDR3 bases are TGTGCCAGCTCACCACAAACAGTTAACTATGGCTACACCTTC.

This sequence joins TRBV29-1 and TRBJ1-5; 8 bases agree with TRBD1. The V gene's germline CDR1 is SQVTM and CDR2 ANQGSEA. The CDR3 is 13 residues long. The ends lost 7 bases at V and 5 bases at J; junction bases unmatched: 7. DNA of the CDR3: TGCAGCGCCAGGACAGGGTTTGATCAGCCCCAGCATTTT. Protein product: CSARTGFDQPQHF.

This clone has a handful of counts. The V call is TRBV6-1, the J call TRBJ2-1, with TRBD2 matching 11 bases. From germline, CDR1 is MNHNS and CDR2 SASEGT. The J segment lost 13 bases and the V segment lost 6 bases, leaving 11 bases of the junction unmatched. The CDR3 length is 14 residues. This CDR3 reads CASRRDLSGGVQFF. Here the CDR3 DNA reads TGTGCCAGCAGGAGGGATCTTAGCGGGGGGGTACAGTTCTTC.

The chain joins TRBV6-1 to TRBJ2-6, with 7 positions matching TRBD2. V shed 11 bases, J shed 4 bases, and the junction held 11 bases outside the gene matches. Germline-derived CDR1 and CDR2 are MNHNS and SASEGT. CDR3 length: 15 amino acids. The CDR3 sequence: CAVSILAGGANVLTF. CDR3 nucleotide sequence: TGTGCCGTATCGATATTAGCGGGCGGGGCCAACGTCCTGACTTTC.

This clone appeared once. The J gene is TRBJ1-2, the V gene TRBV7-2, with TRBD1 matching 7 bases. V gave up 6 bases and J gave up 4 bases; unmatched junction bases: 5. Germline loops: CDR1 SGHTA, CDR2 FQGNSA. The CDR3 totals 13 residues. The CDR3 DNA reads as TGTGCCAGCAGTCCGGACAGGAGCTATGGCTACACCTTC. As protein: CASSPDRSYGYTF.

This clone was counted a few times. This chain joins TRBV6-1 and TRBJ2-7; TRBD1 might be the D (6 bases). The CDR3 has 14 amino acids. Germline CDR1 is MNHNS and CDR2 is SASEGT. Trimming shortened V by 1 base and J by 10 bases, and 17 bases separated the two germline ends. CDR3 residues: CASSEGAGANRQYF. The CDR3 DNA reads TGTGCCAGCAGTGAAGGCGCAGGGGCAAACCGCCAGTACTTC.

The chain combines TRBV18 with TRBJ2-2; 7 positions agree with TRBD2. Trimming took 1 base from V and 4 from J; bases not matched to a gene: 3. Germline V gene data show CDR1 as KGHSH and CDR2 as LQKENI. The CDR3 is 15 amino acids. The chain's CDR3 is CASSPLSSGTGELFF. The CDR3 region has the DNA TGTGCCAGCTCACCACTGTCTAGCGGCACCGGGGAGCTGTTTTTT. Supplemented by reference TRBV18 and TRBJ2-2, the full variable domain reads NAGVMQNPRHLVRRRGQEARLRCSPMKGHSHVYWYRQLPEEGLKFMVYLQKENIIDESGMPKERFSAEFPKEGPSILRIQQVVRGDSAAYFCASSPLSSGTGELFFGEGSRLTVL.

In its sample, this clone was seen a few times. The V call is TRBV7-9, the J call TRBJ2-3; no firm D call. The germline gives CDR1 SEHNR, CDR2 FQNEAQ (reference sequence). The CDR3 has 12 amino acids. V lost 3 bases and J lost 3, with 4 bases in between. CDR3 sequence reads: CASSFGTDTQYF. CDR3 nucleotides: TGTGCCAGCAGCTTCGGTACAGATACGCAGTATTTT.

The CDR3 DNA follows: TGTGCCAGCAAGGGGGCAATCAATGAGCAGTTCTTC. Its translation: CASKGAINEQFF. This rearrangement joins TRBV2 to TRBJ2-1, with TRBD1 matching over 7 bases. This CDR3 is built from 12 residues. CDR1 and CDR2 from the germline V gene are SNHLY and FYNNEI. V shed 7 bases and J 6 bases; nucleotides not matched to a gene: 3.

The chain uses TRBV6-1 and TRBJ2-1, with 7 positions matching TRBD2. The CDR3 length is 13 residues. The germline V gene has CDR1 MNHNS and CDR2 SASEGT. V was pared by 6 bases and J by 3 bases, with 2 bases of the junction left unmatched. Here the CDR3 reads CASRGLNYNEQFF. CDR3 in DNA: TGTGCCAGCAGGGGACTAAACTACAATGAGCAGTTCTTC.

The CDR3 nucleotides are TGTGCCAGCAGCTTAAGCCGGGACAGGGGGCTTCGGACCGGGGAGCTGTTTTTT. Amino acid sequence: CASSLSRDRGLRTGELFF. The chain carries TRBV11-2 and TRBJ2-2, with 12 bases aligning to TRBD1. Germline loops: CDR1 SGHAT, CDR2 FQNNGV. V was pared by 2 bases and J by 5 bases, with 9 bases of the junction left unmatched. The CDR3 is 18 residues long.

The gene calls are TRBV6-5 and TRBJ2-3; 8 bases align to TRBD2. The germline V gene has CDR1 MNHEY and CDR2 SVGAGI. The CDR3 is made up of 15 amino acids. Trimming took 2 bases from V and 4 from J; bases not matched to a gene: 5. In nucleotides, the CDR3 is TGTGCCAGCAGTTACGGCGGGGGGCCCCCAGATACGCAGTATTTT. It translates to CASSYGGGPPDTQYF.

V gene TRBV9 combines with J gene TRBJ2-7, with TRBD1 matching over 8 bases. The CDR3 totals 14 residues. Germline V gene sequence: CDR1 SGDLS, CDR2 YYNGEE. The V segment lost 0 bases and the J segment 3 bases; nucleotides outside the gene matches: 2. The CDR3 region is CASSVGDRYYEQYF. In DNA, the CDR3 is TGTGCCAGCAGCGTAGGGGACAGGTACTACGAGCAGTACTTC.

The V call is TRBV7-8, the J call TRBJ1-3; D is unclear. The germline V gene encodes CDR1 SGHVS and CDR2 FQNEAQ. V gave up 1 base and J gave up 0 bases, with 7 bases separating them. The CDR3 is 15 residues long. As DNA, the CDR3 is TGTGCCAGCAGCTTAGTGGGCAACTCTGGAAACACCATATATTTT. As protein: CASSLVGNSGNTIYF.

V is TRBV11-2 and J is TRBJ2-3; D not resolved. Germline V gene sequence: CDR1 SGHAT, CDR2 FQNNGV. Trimming cost V 1 base and J 11 bases, with 16 bases left between them. The CDR3 runs to 14 residues. The CDR3 DNA is TGTGCCAGCAGCTTAGTCGAATTAACGCCTAGGCAGTATTTT. It codes for CASSLVELTPRQYF.

The sample holds one count of this clone. The chain recombines TRBV12-5 with TRBJ2-1; D is perhaps TRBD1 (5 bases). The germline V gene has CDR1 LGHNT and CDR2 FRNRAP. This CDR3 is built from 14 residues. V dropped 7 bases and J dropped 7 bases, with 17 bases sitting between them. The CDR3 nucleotides are TGTGCTAGTGTCAGGGATATCGCTCGGAATGAGCAGTTCTTC. It specifies CASVRDIARNEQFF.

This clone appeared once. The chain couples TRBV7-6 to TRBJ2-1; TRBD2 is a possible D gene (6 bases). CDR1 and CDR2 (germline): SGHVS, FNYEAQ. With 5 bases removed from V and 0 bases from J, the gap between germline ends came to 14 bases. The CDR3 length is 16 residues. In nucleotides, the CDR3 is TGTGCCAGCAGCCTTAAAATCGGGAGCTCCTACAATGAGCAGTTCTTC. Its translation: CASSLKIGSSYNEQFF.

This sequence joins TRBV6-6 and TRBJ2-7, with 11 bases that match TRBD2. This CDR3 contains 15 residues. J gave up 7 bases and V 5 bases, and 10 bases lay outside the gene matches. Looked up from germline, CDR1 is MNHNY and CDR2 is SVGAGI (reference sequence). The CDR3 DNA follows: TGTGCCAGCAGTAACCTACTAGCGGGGGCAGGAGAGCAGTACTTC. Translating it yields CASSNLLAGAGEQYF.

J is TRBJ2-7 and V is TRBV29-1; D is undetermined. The germline V gene encodes CDR1 SQVTM and CDR2 ANQGSEA. The CDR3 runs 13 residues. V dropped 4 bases and J dropped 4 bases, with 14 bases sitting between them. The DNA of the CDR3 is TGCAGCGTTGTACAGCAGAACTTATACGAGCAGTACTTC. Encoded protein: CSVVQQNLYEQYF.